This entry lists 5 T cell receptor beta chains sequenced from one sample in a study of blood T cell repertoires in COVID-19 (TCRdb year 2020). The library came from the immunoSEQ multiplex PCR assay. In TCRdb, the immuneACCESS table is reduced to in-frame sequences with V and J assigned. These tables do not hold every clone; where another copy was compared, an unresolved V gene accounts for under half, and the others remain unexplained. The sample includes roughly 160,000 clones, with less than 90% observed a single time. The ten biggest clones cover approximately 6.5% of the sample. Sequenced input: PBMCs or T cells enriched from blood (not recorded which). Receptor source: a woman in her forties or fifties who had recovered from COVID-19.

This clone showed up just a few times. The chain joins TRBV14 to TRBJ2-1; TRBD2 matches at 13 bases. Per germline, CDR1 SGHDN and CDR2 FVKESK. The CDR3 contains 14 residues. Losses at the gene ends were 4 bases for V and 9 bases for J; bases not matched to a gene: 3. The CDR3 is CASSRGLAGIEQFF. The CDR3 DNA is TGTGCCAGCAGCCGGGGACTAGCGGGAATTGAGCAGTTCTTC.

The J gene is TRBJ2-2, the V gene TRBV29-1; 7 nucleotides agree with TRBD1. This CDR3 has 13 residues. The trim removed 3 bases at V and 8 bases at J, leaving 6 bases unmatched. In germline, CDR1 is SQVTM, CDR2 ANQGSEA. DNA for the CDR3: TGCAGCGTTGATCGACAGGGTTCGGGGGAGCTGTTTTTT. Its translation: CSVDRQGSGELFF.

The CDR3 DNA reads as TGTGCCAGCAGCGTAGGCCAGACCTACAATGAGCAGTTCTTC. Its translation is CASSVGQTYNEQFF. This sequence joins TRBV9 and TRBJ2-1, with D unclear. V was trimmed by 0 bases and J by 2 bases, leaving 6 bases between them. The CDR3 length is 14 residues. In germline, CDR1 is SGDLS, CDR2 YYNGEE.

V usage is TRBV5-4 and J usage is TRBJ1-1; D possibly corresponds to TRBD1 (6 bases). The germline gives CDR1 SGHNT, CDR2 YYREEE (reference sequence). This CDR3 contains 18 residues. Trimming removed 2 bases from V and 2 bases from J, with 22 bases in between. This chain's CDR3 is CASSFPSGGPVANTEAFF. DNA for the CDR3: TGTGCCAGCAGCTTCCCATCGGGGGGCCCGGTAGCAAACACTGAAGCTTTCTTT.

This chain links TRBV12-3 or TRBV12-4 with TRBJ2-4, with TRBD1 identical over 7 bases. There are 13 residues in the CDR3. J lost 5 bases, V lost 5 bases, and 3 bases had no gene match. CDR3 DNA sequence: TGTGCCAGCAGTACCGGGACAGAAAACATTCAGTACTTC. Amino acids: CASSTGTENIQYF.